These 14 T cell receptor beta chains share one sample of origin, sequenced in a study of blood T cells in healthy people across ages. A second about 6 to 12 cycle PCR used barcoded and J-beta primers. Each CDR3 protein is one row after TCRdb ran MiXCR on the 5' RACE reads. The table includes roughly 1.6 million distinct CDR3 sequences, roughly 30% detected once. The sequenced material came from blood. The receptors were gathered from a young woman in good health.

The sample holds one count of this clonotype. The chain is built from TRBV11-2 and TRBJ1-2, with TRBD1 as a possible D gene (5 bases). This CDR3 is 16 amino acids long. Germline V CDR1 and CDR2: SGHAT, FQNNGV. V lost 5 bases, J lost 1 base, and 17 bases lay in between. CDR3 sequence: CASSHAFGGVNYGYTF. CDR3 sequence (DNA): TGTGCCAGCAGCCATGCTTTTGGGGGTGTTAACTATGGCTACACCTTC.

This sequence joins TRBV10-3 and TRBJ1-3, with a tentative D call TRBD1 (6 bases). CDR3 size: 14 residues. The V end was cut by 2 bases, the J end by 4 bases, with 9 bases between. CDR1 ENHRY and CDR2 SYGVKD come from the germline V gene. This CDR3 is CAISEQGIGNTIYF. The CDR3 nucleotides are TGTGCCATCAGTGAGCAGGGGATAGGAAACACCATATATTTT.

This clonotype occurred a few times. A read error may explain this, as a much larger clone is one base away. The chain couples TRBV18 to TRBJ1-2, with D perhaps matching TRBD1 (6 bases). The CDR3 is made up of 14 amino acids. From germline, CDR1 is KGHSH and CDR2 LQKENI. As DNA, the CDR3 is TGTGCCGGCTCACCAGAACAGGGTTCGCATGGCTACACCTTC. It codes for CAGSPEQGSHGYTF.

This clonotype has only a few counts. The rearrangement joins TRBV2 to TRBJ2-5; 9 bases fit TRBD2. V dropped 9 bases and J dropped 11; count of bases not matched to a gene: 16. This CDR3 is built from 14 residues. Germline CDR1 is SNHLY and CDR2 is FYNNEI. The CDR3: CASDSGGALGWQYF. Written as DNA, the CDR3 is TGTGCCAGTGATAGCGGGGGCGCCTTGGGTTGGCAGTACTTC.

This clonotype has a handful of counts. This rearrangement joins TRBV4-1 to TRBJ1-4, with 9 bases that match TRBD1. Germline V gene sequence: CDR1 MGHRA, CDR2 YSYEKL. The CDR3 spans 14 residues. The junction had 7 bases not matched to a gene; V was cut back by 6 bases and J by 8 bases. Written as DNA, the CDR3 is TGCGCCAGCAGGGTACAGGGGGCGAGGGAAAAACTGTTTTTT. Its translation: CASRVQGAREKLFF.

This clonotype was seen a few times. The V gene is TRBV20-1, the J gene TRBJ2-3; D possibly corresponds to TRBD1 (6 bases). Germline CDR1 DFQATT, CDR2 SNEGSKA (reference sequence). V dropped 3 bases and J dropped 6 bases, with 10 bases sitting between them. The CDR3 loop spans 12 amino acids. The DNA for the CDR3 is TGCAGTGCTAGGGGGGCTGTGGATACGCAGTATTTT. This sequence encodes CSARGAVDTQYF.

This clonotype was counted only a few times. The rearrangement links TRBV13 to TRBJ2-1; 9 bases are shared with TRBD2. V was pared by 2 bases and J by 6 bases, with 11 bases of the junction left unmatched. The V gene's germline CDR1 is PRHDT and CDR2 FYEKMQ (reference sequence). This CDR3 is 17 amino acids long. The CDR3 is CASSLRPGTSFPNEQFF. The CDR3 DNA reads TGTGCCAGCAGCTTACGGCCCGGGACTAGCTTTCCCAATGAGCAGTTCTTC.

With regard to this clonotype: Mismatch with germline at one junction end may stem from a read error. The CDR3 protein is CASNQVPTEAFF. CDR3 DNA: TGTGCCAGCAACCAAGTTCCGACTGAAGCTTTCTTT. This chain links TRBV3-1 with TRBJ1-1, with no clear D. The CDR3 extends over 12 amino acids. Looked up from germline, CDR1 is LGHDT and CDR2 is YNNKEL (reference sequence).

This chain connects TRBV27 to TRBJ2-7, with 8 bases aligning to TRBD1. The CDR3 has 16 amino acids. CDR1 is MNHEY, CDR2 SMNVEV, per germline (reference sequence). V dropped 2 bases and J dropped 2; count of bases not matched to a gene: 8. CDR3 sequence reads: CASSLVGQGAPYEQYF. The CDR3 region has the DNA TGTGCCAGCAGTTTAGTCGGGCAGGGGGCCCCCTACGAGCAGTACTTC.

This clonotype has more than one count but fewer than ten. The chain has TRBV7-9 and TRBJ2-4; the D is unclear. With the DNA end fitting TRBJ2-7 better, the J assignment may be wrong. Germline lookup yields CDR1 SEHNR and CDR2 FQNEAQ (reference sequence). CDR3 length: 13 amino acids. The CDR3 sequence: CASSVGQFYEQYF. CDR3 DNA: TGTGCCAGCAGCGTGGGCCAGTTCTACGAGCAGTACTTC.

A remark on this clonotype: A single base separates this from a much larger clone, so it may be a read error. V gene TRBV20-1 combines with J gene TRBJ2-7, with D perhaps assigned TRBD1 or TRBD2 (5 bases each). The CDR3 has 14 residues. With 6 bases removed from V and 0 bases from J, the gap between germline ends came to 15 bases. Looked up from germline, CDR1 is DFQATT and CDR2 is SNEGSKA (reference sequence). The CDR3 DNA reads TGCAGTGCAATCCTCCGGGACGACTCCTACGAGCAGTACTTC. Amino acids: CSAILRDDSYEQYF.

CDR3 amino acids: CASSRAASAYNNEQFF. CDR3 nucleotides: TGTGCCAGCTCACGGGCGGCTAGCGCTTATAACAATGAGCAGTTCTTC. The rearrangement joins TRBV18 to TRBJ2-1; D perhaps matches TRBD2 (6 bases). This CDR3 is built from 16 residues. The germline gives CDR1 KGHSH, CDR2 LQKENI. V lost 4 bases and J 5 bases, leaving 18 bases between the germline ends.

V gene TRBV6-1 combines with J gene TRBJ2-3, with 7 bases fitting TRBD1. The J segment lost 2 bases and the V segment lost 5 bases, leaving 7 bases of the junction unmatched. Germline CDR1 reads MNHNS; CDR2 reads SASEGT. The CDR3 contains 15 residues. CDR3 nucleotides: TGTGCCAGCAGTTGGGACAGAGAAAACACAGATACGCAGTATTTT. It translates to CASSWDRENTDTQYF.

This chain uses TRBV15 with TRBJ2-3, with 9 bases lining up with TRBD2. The germline V gene encodes CDR1 LNHNV and CDR2 YYDKDF (reference sequence). The CDR3 is made up of 14 amino acids. J was trimmed by 6 bases and V by 8 bases; bases with no gene match: 9. The DNA of the CDR3 is TGTGCCACCGCCGGGACTAGCTTAGCGGATACGCAGTATTTT. Translated, it gives CATAGTSLADTQYF.